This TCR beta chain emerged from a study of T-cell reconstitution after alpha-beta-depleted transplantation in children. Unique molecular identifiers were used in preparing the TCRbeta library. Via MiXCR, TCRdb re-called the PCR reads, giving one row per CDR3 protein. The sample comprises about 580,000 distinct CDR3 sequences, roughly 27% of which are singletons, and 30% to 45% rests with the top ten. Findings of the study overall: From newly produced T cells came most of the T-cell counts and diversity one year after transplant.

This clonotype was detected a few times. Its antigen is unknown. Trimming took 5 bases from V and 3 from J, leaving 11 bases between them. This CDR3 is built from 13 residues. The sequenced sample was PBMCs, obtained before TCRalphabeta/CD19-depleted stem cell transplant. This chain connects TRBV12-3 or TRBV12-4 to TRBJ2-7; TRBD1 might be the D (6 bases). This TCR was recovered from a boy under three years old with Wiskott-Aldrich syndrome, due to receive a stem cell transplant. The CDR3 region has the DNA TGTGCCAGCAGTCCCGGACAGAACTACGAGCAGTACTTC. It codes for CASSPGQNYEQYF.